These 4 T cell receptor beta chains originate from one sample sequenced in a study of healthy donors' naive CD4 and CD8 T cells (dated by TCRdb to the mid-2010s). Sequencing used a 454 GS FLX Titanium. TCR libraries were built from around 0.5 ug of total RNA with a previously published linear amplification protocol. The public sequencing data were trimmed at Q25 with fastp and processed into clonotypes with MiXCR by TCRdb, which kept only in-frame beta chains. Entries that share a CDR3 protein sequence are merged under the most common genes and DNA. Present in this sample are some 190,000 distinct CDR3 sequences, 65% to 80% of which were seen just once. The biggest ten clones account for roughly 2.3% of the sample. Sequencing was done on a sample of naive CD4+ and CD8+ T cells sorted from blood, pooled from several donors. The cell subset or site label on this specimen signifies: FACS-sorted naive CD4+ (CD45RO-CD45RA+) and naive CD8+ (CD45RA+CD27bright) T cells. These receptors all come from a pool of human donors in good health; the sample pools cells from several healthy donors.

V gene TRBV6-5 combines with J gene TRBJ2-5; D unresolved. Germline V CDR1 and CDR2: MNHEY, SVGAGI. The CDR3 contains 14 residues. Trimming stripped 2 bases from V and 3 bases from J, with 10 bases between. CDR3 loop: CASSYRTREETQYF. CDR3 sequence (DNA): TGTGCCAGCAGTTACCGGACCCGGGAAGAGACCCAGTACTTC.

V is TRBV29-1 and J is TRBJ2-7; a weak D match, TRBD1 (6 bases). CDR3 length: 12 residues. The V and J ends lost 4 bases and 2 bases respectively, with 9 bases between them. Looked up from germline, CDR1 is SQVTM and CDR2 is ANQGSEA. Written as DNA, the CDR3 is TGCAGCGTTGGGACAGAAACCTACGAGCAGTACTTC. Residues: CSVGTETYEQYF.

The count of this clonotype is one. The rearrangement joins TRBV10-3 to TRBJ2-7; 12 bases agree with TRBD2. From germline, CDR1 is ENHRY and CDR2 SYGVKD. V lost 5 bases to trimming and J lost 5 bases; unmatched junction nucleotides: 7. This CDR3 has 15 amino acids. CDR3: CAISWGLAGKNEQYF. CDR3 in DNA: TGTGCCATCAGTTGGGGACTAGCGGGTAAAAACGAGCAGTACTTC.

DNA for the CDR3: TGTGCTAGTGGTTTGTACACTGAAGCTTTCTTT. Translated, it gives CASGLYTEAFF. J is TRBJ1-1 and V is TRBV12-5; D gene unclear. This CDR3 region has 11 residues. Between the trimmed V and J ends, which lost 2 bases and 3 bases, there was a span of 1 base. Germline V gives CDR1 LGHNT, CDR2 FRNRAP.